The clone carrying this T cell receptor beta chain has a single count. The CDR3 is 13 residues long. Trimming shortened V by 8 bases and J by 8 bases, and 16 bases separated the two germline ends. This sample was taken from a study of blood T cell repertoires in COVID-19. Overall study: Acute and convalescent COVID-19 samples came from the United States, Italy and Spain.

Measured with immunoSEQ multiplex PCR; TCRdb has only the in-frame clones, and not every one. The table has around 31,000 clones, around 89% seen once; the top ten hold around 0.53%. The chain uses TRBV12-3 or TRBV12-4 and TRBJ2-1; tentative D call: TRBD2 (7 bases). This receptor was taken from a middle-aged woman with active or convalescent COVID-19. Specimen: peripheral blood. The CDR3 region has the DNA TGTGCCAGCGTACCTGGGGGGGGCGATGAGCAGTTCTTC. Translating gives CASVPGGGDEQFF.